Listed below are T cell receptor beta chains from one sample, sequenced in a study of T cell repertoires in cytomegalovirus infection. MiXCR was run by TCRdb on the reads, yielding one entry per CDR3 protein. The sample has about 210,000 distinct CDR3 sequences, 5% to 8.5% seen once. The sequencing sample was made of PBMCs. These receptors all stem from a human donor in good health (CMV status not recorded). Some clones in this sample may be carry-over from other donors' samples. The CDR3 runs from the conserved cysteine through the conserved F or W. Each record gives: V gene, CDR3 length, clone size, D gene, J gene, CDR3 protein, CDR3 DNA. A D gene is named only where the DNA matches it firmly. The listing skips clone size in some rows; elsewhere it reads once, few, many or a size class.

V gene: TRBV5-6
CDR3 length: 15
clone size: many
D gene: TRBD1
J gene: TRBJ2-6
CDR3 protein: CASSFRGTGANVLTF
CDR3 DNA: TGTGCCAGCAGCTTCAGGGGGACTGGGGCCAACGTCCTGACTTTC

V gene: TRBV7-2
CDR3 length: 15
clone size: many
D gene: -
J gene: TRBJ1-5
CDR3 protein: CASSPRAVSNQPQHF
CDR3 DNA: TGTGCCAGCAGTCCAAGGGCGGTTAGCAATCAGCCCCAGCATTTT

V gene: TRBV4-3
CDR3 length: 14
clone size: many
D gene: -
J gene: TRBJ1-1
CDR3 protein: CASSQDHRGTEAFF
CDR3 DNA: TGCGCCAGCAGCCAAGACCACCGGGGCACTGAAGCTTTCTTT

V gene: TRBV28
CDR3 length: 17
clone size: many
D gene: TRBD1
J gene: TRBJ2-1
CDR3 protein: CASSPGPGTGDYNEQFF
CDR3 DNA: TGTGCCAGCAGTCCTGGACCTGGGACAGGGGATTACAATGAGCAGTTCTTC

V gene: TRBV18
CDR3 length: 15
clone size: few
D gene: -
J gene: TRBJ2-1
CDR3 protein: CASSPTSLSYNEQFF
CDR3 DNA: TGTGCCAGCTCACCAACGAGCCTCTCCTACAATGAGCAGTTCTTC

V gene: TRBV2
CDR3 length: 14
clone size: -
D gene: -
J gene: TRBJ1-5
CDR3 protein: CASSDRQDYQPQHF
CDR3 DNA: TGTGCCAGCAGTGATAGGCAGGATTATCAGCCCCAGCATTTT

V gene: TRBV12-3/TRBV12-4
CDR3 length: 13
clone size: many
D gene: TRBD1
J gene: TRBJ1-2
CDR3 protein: CASTTTGGRGYTF
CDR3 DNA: TGTGCCAGCACCACAACAGGGGGCCGGGGCTACACCTTC

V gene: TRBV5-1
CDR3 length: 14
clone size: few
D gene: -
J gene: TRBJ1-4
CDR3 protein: CASSLDWTLEKLFF
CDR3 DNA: TGCGCCAGCAGCTTGGATTGGACCCTTGAAAAACTGTTTTTT

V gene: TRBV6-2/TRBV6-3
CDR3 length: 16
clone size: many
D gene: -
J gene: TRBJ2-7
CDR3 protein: CASTDRGSGDSYEQYF
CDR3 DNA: TGTGCCAGCACCGACAGGGGTAGCGGGGACTCCTACGAGCAGTACTTC

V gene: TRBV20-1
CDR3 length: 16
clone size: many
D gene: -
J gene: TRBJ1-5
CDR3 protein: CSARETGFVSNQPQHF
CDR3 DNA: TGCAGTGCTAGAGAAACAGGATTCGTCAGCAATCAGCCCCAGCATTTT

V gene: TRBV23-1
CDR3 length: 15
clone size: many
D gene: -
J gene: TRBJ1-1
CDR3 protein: CASNPPGGWDTEAFF
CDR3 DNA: TGCGCCAGCAACCCCCCCGGAGGGTGGGACACTGAAGCTTTCTTT

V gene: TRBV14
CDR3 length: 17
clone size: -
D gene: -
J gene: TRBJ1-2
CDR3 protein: CASSPIRRSGWDYGYTF
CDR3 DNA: TGTGCCAGCAGCCCGATCAGGCGTTCAGGGTGGGACTATGGCTACACCTTC

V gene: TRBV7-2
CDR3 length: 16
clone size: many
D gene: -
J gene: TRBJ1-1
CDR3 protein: CASTQGPQGMNTEAFF
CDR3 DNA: TGTGCCAGCACCCAGGGGCCGCAGGGAATGAACACTGAAGCTTTCTTT

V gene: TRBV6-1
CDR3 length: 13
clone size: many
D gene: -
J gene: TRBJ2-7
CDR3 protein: CASSSPGRYEQYF
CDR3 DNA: TGTGCCAGCAGTTCCCCGGGCCGGTACGAGCAGTACTTC

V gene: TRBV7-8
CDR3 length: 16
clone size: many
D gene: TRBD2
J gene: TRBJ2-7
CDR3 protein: CASSLREAGGSYEQYF
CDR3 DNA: TGTGCCAGCAGCTTAAGGGAAGCGGGGGGTAGTTACGAGCAGTACTTC

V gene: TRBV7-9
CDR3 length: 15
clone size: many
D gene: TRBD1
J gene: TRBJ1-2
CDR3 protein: CASSLVGQGAGGYTF
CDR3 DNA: TGTGCCAGCAGCTTAGTAGGACAGGGGGCAGGAGGCTACACCTTC

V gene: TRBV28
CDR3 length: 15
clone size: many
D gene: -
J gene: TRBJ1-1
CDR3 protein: CASSSGRTMNTEAFF
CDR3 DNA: TGTGCCAGCAGCTCGGGACGGACCATGAACACTGAAGCTTTCTTT

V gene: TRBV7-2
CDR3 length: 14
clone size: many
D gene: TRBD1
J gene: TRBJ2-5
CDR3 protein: CASSHGTTGETQYF
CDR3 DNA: TGTGCCAGCAGCCATGGGACGACAGGGGAGACCCAGTACTTC

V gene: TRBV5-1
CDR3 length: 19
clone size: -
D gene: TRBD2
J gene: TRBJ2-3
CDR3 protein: CASSSSGTSGGLSTDTQYF
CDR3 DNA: TGCGCCAGCAGCTCATCCGGGACTAGCGGGGGCCTAAGCACAGATACGCAGTATTTT

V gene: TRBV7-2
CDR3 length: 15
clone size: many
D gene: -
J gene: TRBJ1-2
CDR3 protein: CASSFYQDGTYGYTF
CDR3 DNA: TGTGCCAGCAGCTTTTATCAGGACGGAACCTATGGCTACACCTTC

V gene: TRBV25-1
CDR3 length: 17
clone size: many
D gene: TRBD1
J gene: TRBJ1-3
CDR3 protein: CASSGFSGTGAGNTIYF
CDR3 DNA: TGTGCCAGCAGTGGGTTCTCCGGGACAGGGGCTGGAAACACCATATATTTT

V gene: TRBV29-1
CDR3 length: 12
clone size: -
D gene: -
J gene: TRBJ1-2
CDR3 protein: CSAFSGDYGYTF
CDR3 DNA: TGCAGCGCCTTCTCAGGGGACTATGGCTACACCTTC

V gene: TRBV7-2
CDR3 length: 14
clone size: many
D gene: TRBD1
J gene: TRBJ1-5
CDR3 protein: CASSLGQHGQPQHF
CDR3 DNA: TGTGCCAGCAGCTTGGGACAGCATGGACAGCCCCAGCATTTT

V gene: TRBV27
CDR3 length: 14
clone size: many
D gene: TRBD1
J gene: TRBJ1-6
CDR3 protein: CASSPTRGPSPLHF
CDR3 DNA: TGTGCCAGCAGTCCGACCAGGGGGCCTTCACCCCTCCACTTT

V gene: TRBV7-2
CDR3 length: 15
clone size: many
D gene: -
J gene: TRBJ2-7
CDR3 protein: CASSSGQGRGSRQYF
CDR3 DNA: TGTGCCAGCAGCTCTGGGCAGGGGAGAGGAAGCCGGCAGTACTTC

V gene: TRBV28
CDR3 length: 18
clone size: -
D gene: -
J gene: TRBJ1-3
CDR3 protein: CASSPTGGASVGGNTIYF
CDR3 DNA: TGTGCCAGCAGTCCGACAGGAGGCGCTTCGGTTGGTGGAAACACCATATATTTT

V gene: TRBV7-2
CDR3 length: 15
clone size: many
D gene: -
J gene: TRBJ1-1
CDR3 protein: CASSLREELNTEAFF
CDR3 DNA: TGTGCCAGCAGCTTACGTGAGGAATTGAACACTGAAGCTTTCTTT

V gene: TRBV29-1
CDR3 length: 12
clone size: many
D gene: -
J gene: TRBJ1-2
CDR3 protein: CSVEPGNYGYTF
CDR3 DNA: TGCAGCGTTGAACCCGGGAACTATGGCTACACCTTC

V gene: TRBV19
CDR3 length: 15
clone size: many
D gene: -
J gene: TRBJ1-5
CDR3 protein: CASRPLGGMVQPQHF
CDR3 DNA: TGTGCCAGTAGACCACTCGGGGGGATGGTTCAGCCCCAGCATTTT

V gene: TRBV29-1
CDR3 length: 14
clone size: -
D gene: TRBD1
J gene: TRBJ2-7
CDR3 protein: CSVARQGFSYEQYF
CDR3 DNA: TGCAGCGTCGCCCGACAGGGGTTTTCCTACGAGCAGTACTTC

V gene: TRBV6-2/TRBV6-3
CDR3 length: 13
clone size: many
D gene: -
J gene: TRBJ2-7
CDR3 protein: CASKTASSYEQYF
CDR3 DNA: TGTGCCAGCAAGACGGCGAGCTCCTACGAGCAGTACTTC

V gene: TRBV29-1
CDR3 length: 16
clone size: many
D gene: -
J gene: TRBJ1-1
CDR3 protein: CSVEEGPVSRVTEAFF
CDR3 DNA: TGCAGCGTTGAAGAGGGCCCCGTTTCGAGGGTCACTGAAGCTTTCTTT

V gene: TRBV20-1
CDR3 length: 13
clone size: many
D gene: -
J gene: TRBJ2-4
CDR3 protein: CSAKGDGQNIQYF
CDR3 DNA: TGCAGTGCTAAGGGGGATGGCCAAAACATTCAGTACTTC

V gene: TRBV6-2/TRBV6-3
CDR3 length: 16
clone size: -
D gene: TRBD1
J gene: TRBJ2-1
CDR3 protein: CASSYSGQGFYNEQFF
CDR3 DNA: TGTGCCAGCAGTTACTCTGGACAGGGCTTCTACAATGAGCAGTTCTTC

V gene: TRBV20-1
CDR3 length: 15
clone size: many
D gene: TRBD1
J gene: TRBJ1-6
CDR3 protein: CSASSGQGVYSPLHF
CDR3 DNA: TGCAGTGCTAGTTCCGGACAGGGGGTTTATTCACCCCTCCACTTT

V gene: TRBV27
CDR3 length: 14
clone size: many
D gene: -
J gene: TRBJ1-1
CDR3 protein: CASSLRRGNTEAFF
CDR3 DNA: TGTGCCAGCAGTTTGCGTCGGGGGAACACTGAAGCTTTCTTT

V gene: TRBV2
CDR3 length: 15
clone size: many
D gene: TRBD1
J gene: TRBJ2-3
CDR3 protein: CASSSRDRGTDTQYF
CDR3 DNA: TGTGCCAGCTCTTCGAGGGACAGGGGCACAGATACGCAGTATTTT

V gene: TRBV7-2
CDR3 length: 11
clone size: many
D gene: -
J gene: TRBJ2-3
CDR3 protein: CASSLQVTQYF
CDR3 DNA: TGTGCCAGCAGCTTGCAGGTGACGCAGTATTTT

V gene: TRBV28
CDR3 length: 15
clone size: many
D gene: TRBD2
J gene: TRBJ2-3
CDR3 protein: CASKLAGGPTDTQYF
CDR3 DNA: TGTGCCAGCAAACTAGCGGGGGGGCCCACAGATACGCAGTATTTT

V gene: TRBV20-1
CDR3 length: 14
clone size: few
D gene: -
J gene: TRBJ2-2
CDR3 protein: CSARDQRRLGELFF
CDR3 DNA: TGCAGTGCTAGAGATCAACGAAGGCTCGGGGAGCTGTTTTTT

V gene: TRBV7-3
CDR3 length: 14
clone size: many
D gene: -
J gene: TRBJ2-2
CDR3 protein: CASSLATFTGELFF
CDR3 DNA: TGTGCCAGCAGCTTAGCGACCTTCACCGGGGAGCTGTTTTTT

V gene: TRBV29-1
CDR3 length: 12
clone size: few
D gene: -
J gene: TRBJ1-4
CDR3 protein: CSAQSGNEKLFF
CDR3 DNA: TGCAGCGCTCAAAGCGGAAACGAAAAACTGTTTTTT

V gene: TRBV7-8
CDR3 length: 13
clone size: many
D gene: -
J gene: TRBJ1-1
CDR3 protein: CASSLVRFTEAFF
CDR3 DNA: TGTGCCAGCAGCTTAGTGAGGTTCACTGAAGCTTTCTTT

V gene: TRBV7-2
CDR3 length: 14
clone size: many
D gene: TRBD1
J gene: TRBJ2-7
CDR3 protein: CASGMDRVGYEQYF
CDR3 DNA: TGTGCCAGCGGAATGGACAGGGTGGGATACGAGCAGTACTTC

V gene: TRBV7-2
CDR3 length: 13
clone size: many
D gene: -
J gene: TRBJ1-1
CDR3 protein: CASSTGGRAEAFF
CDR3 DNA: TGTGCCAGCAGCACGGGGGGGAGGGCTGAAGCTTTCTTT

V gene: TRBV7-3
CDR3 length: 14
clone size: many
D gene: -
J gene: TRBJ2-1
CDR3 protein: CASSPHGQRNEQFF
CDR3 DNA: TGTGCCAGCAGCCCCCACGGGCAAAGGAATGAGCAGTTCTTC

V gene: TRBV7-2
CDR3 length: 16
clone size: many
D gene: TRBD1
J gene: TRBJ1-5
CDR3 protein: CASSSNRDRVNQPQHF
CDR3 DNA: TGTGCCAGCAGCTCGAACCGGGACAGGGTTAACCAGCCCCAGCATTTT

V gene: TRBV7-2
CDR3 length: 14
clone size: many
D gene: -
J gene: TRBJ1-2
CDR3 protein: CASSPGQVHYGYTF
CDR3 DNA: TGTGCCAGCAGCCCAGGGCAGGTGCACTATGGCTACACCTTC

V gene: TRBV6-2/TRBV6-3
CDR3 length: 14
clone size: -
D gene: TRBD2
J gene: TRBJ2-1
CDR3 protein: CASSTSGGAREQFF
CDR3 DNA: TGTGCCAGCAGCACTAGCGGGGGGGCCAGAGAGCAGTTCTTC